The 20 T cell receptor beta chains given below trace back to one sample, sequenced in a study of blood T cell repertoires in COVID-19. Sequenced by immunoSEQ multiplex PCR; TCRdb stores in-frame clones only, minus some. The sample comprises around 100,000 clones, roughly nine tenths of which are singletons, and more than 4.5% rests with the top ten. Source material: peripheral blood. Receptors originate from a woman aged 45 to 65 with COVID-19, enrolled during active disease.

This chain links TRBV4-2 with TRBJ2-1; 8 bases are shared with TRBD2. Per germline, CDR1 LGHNA and CDR2 YNFKEQ. V was clipped by 0 bases and J by 6 bases; unmatched bases: 13. The CDR3 runs 18 residues. The CDR3 loop reads CASSQDGVTGTSANEQFF. The CDR3 DNA reads TGTGCCAGCAGCCAAGATGGCGTTACGGGGACTAGTGCCAATGAGCAGTTCTTC.

The V gene is TRBV25-1, the J gene TRBJ2-7; a possible D gene is TRBD2 (6 bases). CDR1 and CDR2 from the germline V gene are MGHDK and SYGVNS. The V end lost 0 bases, the J end lost 2 bases, and 11 bases lay between the germline ends. The CDR3 is 15 amino acids. The chain's CDR3 is CASSEYSRGTYEQYF. The CDR3 DNA sequence: TGTGCCAGCAGTGAATACAGCCGGGGGACCTACGAGCAGTACTTC.

This rearrangement joins TRBV10-3 to TRBJ1-2; 8 positions agree with TRBD1. The length of the CDR3 is 13 residues. V dropped 7 bases and J dropped 3; count of bases not matched to a gene: 4. Per germline, CDR1 ENHRY and CDR2 SYGVKD. The CDR3 DNA reads as TGTGCCATCACTGGACAGGGCGACTATGGCTACACCTTC. This encodes CAITGQGDYGYTF.

The rearrangement uses TRBV7-2 and TRBJ2-5; D gene unclear. The germline CDR1 and CDR2 sequences are SGHTA and FQGNSA. The CDR3 contains 15 residues. Trimming took 2 bases from V and 1 from J, leaving 11 bases between them. CDR3 region: CASSLLPTGQETQYF. The CDR3 coding sequence is TGTGCCAGCAGCTTACTCCCGACTGGCCAAGAGACCCAGTACTTC. Full variable domain (missing parts from reference TRBV7-2 and TRBJ2-5): GAGVSQSPSNKVTEKGKDVELRCDPISGHTALYWYRQSLGQGLEFLIYFQGNSAPDKSGLPSDRFSAERTGGSVSTLTIQRTQQEDSAVYLCASSLLPTGQETQYFGPGTRLLVL.

The chain links TRBV10-3 to TRBJ1-4; TRBD1 aligns across 7 bases. The germline V gene encodes CDR1 ENHRY and CDR2 SYGVKD. V lost 3 bases and J lost 0; bases outside the gene matches: 10. The CDR3 has 18 amino acids. The CDR3 nucleotides are TGTGCCATCAGTGAAAGAACGAACAGGGGTGCAACTAATGAAAAACTGTTTTTT. It specifies CAISERTNRGATNEKLFF.

The chain recombines TRBV5-1 with TRBJ2-7, with D possibly TRBD1 on 5 matching bases. Germline V gene lookup returns CDR1 SGHRS and CDR2 YFSETQ. The CDR3 has 14 amino acids. V was trimmed by 4 bases and J by 7 bases, leaving 18 bases between them. The chain's CDR3 is CASSPHGWGEEQYF. CDR3 nucleotides: TGCGCCAGCAGCCCTCACGGGTGGGGCGAGGAGCAGTACTTC.

This chain uses TRBV14 with TRBJ2-7; D call uncertain. CDR1 is SGHDN, CDR2 FVKESK, per germline. The CDR3 spans 14 residues. V was shortened by 4 bases and J by 0 bases, with 10 bases between the two germline ends. The CDR3 nucleotides are TGTGCCAGCAGCCCCCTCTTTAGCTCCTACGAGCAGTACTTC. Translating gives CASSPLFSSYEQYF.

The CDR3 DNA reads as TGTGCCAGCAGTGAGACTTGGGACAGGGGGCCTCTTGGCTACACCTTC. Its translation: CASSETWDRGPLGYTF. This rearrangement joins TRBV2 to TRBJ1-2; 12 positions agree with TRBD1. Germline CDR1 and CDR2: SNHLY and FYNNEI. V gave up 3 bases and J gave up 7 bases; unmatched junction bases: 9. This CDR3 comprises 16 residues.

The J gene is TRBJ1-1, the V gene TRBV3-1 (or the pseudogene TRBV3-2); D remains unclear. Germline lookup yields CDR1 LGHDT and CDR2 YNNKEL (reference sequence). This CDR3 is built from 15 residues. The V and J ends lost 1 base and 3 bases respectively, with 12 bases between them. The CDR3 sequence: CASSQGSISYTEAFF. The CDR3 coding sequence is TGTGCCAGCAGCCAAGGTAGTATCTCCTACACTGAAGCTTTCTTT.

This clone was counted only a few times. The chain uses TRBV19 and TRBJ2-7, with D possibly being TRBD2 (6 bases). The CDR3 is 14 amino acids. V was cut by 5 bases and J by 4 bases, with 15 bases left in between. Germline values: CDR1 LNHDA, CDR2 SQIVND (reference sequence). CDR3 region: CASSEITRGYEQYF. CDR3 DNA: TGTGCCAGTAGTGAGATAACGCGGGGATACGAGCAGTACTTC. Full variable domain (rest looked up from reference TRBV19 and TRBJ2-7): DGGITQSPKYLFRKEGQNVTLSCEQNLNHDAMYWYRQDPGQGLRLIYYSQIVNDFQKGDIAEGYSVSREKKESFPLTVTSAQKNPTAFYLCASSEITRGYEQYFGPGTRLTVT.

This clone was seen a few times. For the CDR3, the DNA is TGTGCCAGCAGCTCGGGACTAGCGGGTTACAATGAGCAGTTCTTC. Its protein is CASSSGLAGYNEQFF. The chain employs TRBV7-9 and TRBJ2-1; 12 nucleotides line up with TRBD2. Trimming took 4 bases from V and 4 from J; bases not matched to a gene: 2. Looked up from germline, CDR1 is SEHNR and CDR2 is FQNEAQ (reference sequence). The CDR3 runs 15 residues. The complete variable domain, with remaining parts taken from reference TRBV7-9 and TRBJ2-1, reads DTGVSQNPRHKITKRGQNVTFRCDPISEHNRLYWYRQTLGQGPEFLTYFQNEAQLEKSRLLSDRFSAERPKGSFSTLEIQRTEQGDSAMYLCASSSGLAGYNEQFFGPGTRLTVL.

The chain's CDR3 is CASSPTRLAGGEQFF. The CDR3 nucleotides read TGTGCCAGCAGCCCAACACGTTTGGCGGGGGGTGAGCAGTTCTTC. The chain links TRBV7-2 to TRBJ2-1; TRBD2 agrees at 8 bases. Germline CDR1 is SGHTA and CDR2 is FQGNSA. This CDR3 region has 15 residues. With 5 bases clipped from V and 9 bases from J, the junction kept 12 bases outside the gene matches.

The chain carries TRBV6-5 and TRBJ1-4, with unresolved D. The CDR3 spans 14 residues. Germline V CDR1 and CDR2: MNHEY, SVGAGI. V gave up 6 bases and J gave up 7 bases, with 15 bases separating them. The CDR3 protein is CASSPNGVGEKLFF. The DNA for the CDR3 is TGTGCCAGCAGCCCGAACGGGGTCGGTGAAAAACTGTTTTTT.

CDR3 nucleotide sequence: TGTGCCAGCAGTCCCTCGGGACACAGCCAAGAGACCCAGTACTTC. This gives the protein CASSPSGHSQETQYF. This chain connects TRBV27 to TRBJ2-5, with D maybe TRBD1 (6 bases). CDR3 length: 15 amino acids. CDR1 MNHEY and CDR2 SMNVEV come from the germline V gene (reference sequence). Trimming left V 5 bases short and J 1 base short, with 14 bases between.

The chain combines TRBV6-5 with TRBJ1-6; 9 bases are shared with TRBD1. The J segment lost 7 bases and the V segment lost 6 bases, leaving 4 bases of the junction unmatched. The CDR3 runs to 14 residues. CDR1 MNHEY and CDR2 SVGAGI come from the germline V gene. This chain's CDR3 is CASRGTGWNSPLHF. CDR3 bases: TGTGCCAGCAGGGGGACAGGGTGGAATTCACCCCTCCACTTT.

This chain uses TRBV28 with TRBJ1-3; TRBD1 matches at 7 bases. CDR1 and CDR2 from the germline V gene are MDHEN and SYDVKM. V trimming: 6 bases; J trimming: 0 bases; junction bases outside the gene matches: 5. The CDR3 contains 15 residues. CDR3 sequence reads: CASRAGTASGNTIYF. In DNA, the CDR3 is TGTGCCAGCAGGGCCGGGACAGCCTCTGGAAACACCATATATTTT.

This chain joins TRBV6-5 and TRBJ2-2, with D perhaps matching TRBD2 (6 bases). Germline V gene lookup returns CDR1 MNHEY and CDR2 SVGAGI. The CDR3 contains 14 residues. V was clipped by 6 bases and J by 7 bases, with 15 bases between them. Here the CDR3 DNA reads TGTGCCAGCAGCCTCATGGGGGAGGACGGGGAGCTGTTTTTT. It codes for CASSLMGEDGELFF.

The V and J genes are TRBV24-1 and TRBJ2-3; 11 bases fit TRBD2. CDR3 size: 15 residues. V lost 7 bases and J lost 6; bases outside the gene matches: 8. CDR1 and CDR2 (germline): KGHDR, SFDVKD. CDR3 loop: CATSRLAGGHDTQYF. The CDR3 DNA is TGTGCCACCAGCCGGTTAGCGGGGGGGCACGATACGCAGTATTTT.

The chain employs TRBV5-6 and TRBJ1-2; 10 bases agree with TRBD1. CDR3 size: 14 residues. V was pared by 0 bases and J by 7 bases, with 3 bases of the junction left unmatched. Germline assignment: CDR1 SGHDT and CDR2 YYEEEE. Written as DNA, the CDR3 is TGTGCCAGCAGCTTGGGGGGACAGGGGATTGGCTACACCTTC. Residues: CASSLGGQGIGYTF.

This clone was recorded only once. J is TRBJ2-5 and V is TRBV12-3 or TRBV12-4; D gene uncertain. V was clipped by 6 bases and J by 3 bases, with 8 bases between them. This CDR3 contains 12 residues. In nucleotides, the CDR3 is TGTGCCAGCAGATCAGAGGAAGAGACCCAGTACTTC. This codes for CASRSEEETQYF.